The 28 T cell receptor beta chains given below trace back to one sample, sequenced in a study of cytomegalovirus exposure and HLA in healthy donors. PCR used 60 Vbeta primers and 13 Jbeta primers. Generated by immunoSEQ multiplex PCR, the TCRdb table keeps only in-frame clones and is missing some. The data show around 31,000 clones, approximately 87% seen once. The sequenced sample consisted of PBMCs. These receptors originate from a boy younger than 18 in good health and CMV-seronegative.

The chain employs TRBV4-2 and TRBJ1-2; 9 positions agree with TRBD1. CDR1 and CDR2 from the germline V gene are LGHNA and YNFKEQ. The CDR3 consists of 14 residues. Trimming removed 5 bases from V and 8 bases from J; junction bases left unmatched: 9. CDR3: CASSYNTGTGGYTF. DNA of the CDR3: TGTGCCAGCAGCTACAATACCGGGACAGGGGGCTACACCTTC.

Only one count was recorded for this clone. The CDR3 sequence is CASSSNPGLAPGADTQYF. CDR3 in DNA: TGTGCCAGCAGCTCCAATCCGGGACTGGCCCCGGGGGCAGATACGCAGTATTTT. The chain recombines TRBV7-8 with TRBJ2-3; D may be TRBD2 (6 bases). The CDR3 is 18 residues long. The V end was cut by 4 bases, the J end by 4 bases, with 24 bases between. CDR1 and CDR2 (germline): SGHVS, FQNEAQ.

The chain couples TRBV10-3 to TRBJ2-1; 10 bases match TRBD1. The CDR3 consists of 14 residues. Germline V gene data show CDR1 as ENHRY and CDR2 as SYGVKD. Trimming cost V 6 bases and J 5 bases; bases outside gene matches: 4. CDR3 region: CAISTGTGDNEQFF. CDR3 nucleotide sequence: TGTGCCATCAGCACCGGGACAGGGGACAATGAGCAGTTCTTC.

This chain connects TRBV28 to TRBJ2-1; D is possibly TRBD2 (5 bases). The CDR3 extends over 15 amino acids. The V end lost 3 bases, the J end lost 1 base, and 10 bases lay between the germline ends. CDR1 and CDR2 (germline): MDHEN, SYDVKM. Here the CDR3 DNA reads TGTGCCAGCAGTTTTCCGGGAATATCCTACAATGAGCAGTTCTTC. Translating it yields CASSFPGISYNEQFF.

This clone has only one observation. The chain carries TRBV29-1 and TRBJ1-5, with 8 nucleotides matching TRBD1. The CDR3 sequence is 14 residues long. CDR1 is SQVTM and CDR2 is ANQGSEA in the germline V gene. V shed 4 bases and J 9 bases; nucleotides not matched to a gene: 11. CDR3 protein: CSVGTGQASGPQHF. CDR3 DNA sequence: TGCAGCGTTGGGACGGGACAGGCATCGGGGCCCCAGCATTTT.

The chain is built from TRBV21-1 and TRBJ2-7; TRBD1, the D gene given by the table, was not confirmed from the DNA. TRBV21-1 is a pseudogene. The CDR3 runs 16 residues. Here the CDR3 DNA reads TGTGCCAGCAGCAAAGCGAACGACAGGACTGTCAACGAGCAGTACTTC. This translates into CASSKANDRTVNEQYF.

This chain connects TRBV5-1 to TRBJ1-4; D gene uncertain. Germline CDR1 SGHRS, CDR2 YFSETQ. Deletions cut 0 bases from V and 8 bases from J, with 14 bases between. The CDR3 spans 15 residues. CDR3 in amino acids: CASSLGATTNEKLFF. CDR3 coding DNA: TGCGCCAGCAGCTTGGGAGCTACTACGAACGAAAAACTGTTTTTT.

The sample holds one count of this clone. CDR3 bases: TGTGCCAGCAGCTTAAGGACAGGGGACGGGCAGCCCCAGCATTTT. It encodes CASSLRTGDGQPQHF. The J gene is TRBJ1-5, the V gene TRBV7-2; 9 positions match TRBD1. Germline V gene lookup returns CDR1 SGHTA and CDR2 FQGNSA. Trimming removed 2 bases from V and 7 bases from J; junction bases left unmatched: 6. This CDR3 has 15 residues. The full variable domain, its missing parts supplied by reference TRBV7-2 and TRBJ1-5, is GAGVSQSPSNKVTEKGKDVELRCDPISGHTALYWYRQSLGQGLEFLIYFQGNSAPDKSGLPSDRFSAERTGGSVSTLTIQRTQQEDSAVYLCASSLRTGDGQPQHFGDGTRLSIL.

The chain employs TRBV5-6 and TRBJ1-5, with 12 bases aligning to TRBD1. CDR3 length: 17 amino acids. V trimming: 0 bases; J trimming: 4 bases; junction bases outside the gene matches: 5. CDR1 and CDR2 (germline): SGHDT, YYEEEE. The CDR3 here is CASSLGWDRGLNQPQHF. Here the CDR3 DNA reads TGTGCCAGCAGCTTGGGATGGGACAGGGGGCTTAATCAGCCCCAGCATTTT.

The chain couples TRBV2 to TRBJ2-3; 12 nucleotides match TRBD2. Losses at the gene ends were 1 base for V and 3 bases for J; bases not matched to a gene: 5. Germline CDR1 SNHLY, CDR2 FYNNEI. The CDR3 length is 17 residues. CDR3 DNA: TGTGCCAGCAGTGAAGGGGTGCTAGCGGGGGGGACAGATACGCAGTATTTT. It codes for CASSEGVLAGGTDTQYF.

This chain uses TRBV6-4 with TRBJ2-2; 9 bases are shared with TRBD2. Per the germline V gene, CDR1 is MRHNA and CDR2 is SNTAGT. V was clipped by 6 bases and J by 1 base; unmatched bases: 9. The CDR3 runs 17 residues. The CDR3 DNA reads as TGTGCCAGCAGCCCTTCCGCGGGGGGGGAGAACACCGGGGAGCTGTTTTTT. It specifies CASSPSAGGENTGELFF.

The rearrangement uses TRBV28 and TRBJ1-5, with 10 bases identical to TRBD1. Per germline, CDR1 MDHEN and CDR2 SYDVKM. V gave up 5 bases and J gave up 4 bases; unmatched junction bases: 8. The CDR3 loop spans 16 amino acids. The CDR3 reads CASSLVGTGVNQPQHF. The CDR3 coding sequence is TGTGCCAGCAGTCTCGTTGGGACAGGGGTAAATCAGCCCCAGCATTTT. Based on the CDR3 plus reference TRBV28 and TRBJ1-5, the full variable domain is DVKVTQSSRYLVKRTGEKVFLECVQDMDHENMFWYRQDPGLGLRLIYFSYDVKMKEKGDIPEGYSVSREKKERFSLILESASTNQTSMYLCASSLVGTGVNQPQHFGDGTRLSIL.

V gene TRBV9 combines with J gene TRBJ2-3; possibly TRBD1 for D (6 bases). Trimming left V 4 bases short and J 3 bases short, with 12 bases between. Germline assignment: CDR1 SGDLS and CDR2 YYNGEE. The CDR3 contains 14 residues. CDR3 amino acids: CASSFLQGTDTQYF. CDR3 nucleotides: TGTGCCAGCAGCTTCCTCCAGGGGACAGATACGCAGTATTTT.

The chain has TRBV28 and TRBJ1-4, with D maybe TRBD1 (6 bases). V was pared by 6 bases and J by 8 bases, with 19 bases between. The CDR3 runs 15 residues. CDR1 is MDHEN and CDR2 is SYDVKM in the germline V gene. CDR3 DNA sequence: TGTGCCAGCAGCCCTCTCGACAGGATAGGCGAAAAACTGTTTTTT. Protein: CASSPLDRIGEKLFF.

The CDR3 coding sequence is TGTGCCAGCAGCTTAGGGACAGAGAACACCGGGGAGCTGTTTTTT. Translation: CASSLGTENTGELFF. This chain joins TRBV7-6 and TRBJ2-2; TRBD1 might be the D (6 bases). Germline CDR1 SGHVS, CDR2 FNYEAQ. V gave up 1 base and J gave up 1 base, with 7 bases separating them. CDR3 length: 15 amino acids.

The rearrangement links TRBV5-1 to TRBJ2-5; TRBD1 might be the D (5 bases). Near its end, the DNA agrees better with TRBJ2-7, so the J call may be wrong. Germline V gene lookup returns CDR1 SGHRS and CDR2 YFSETQ. CDR3 length equals 13 residues. This chain's CDR3 is CASSFDSSYEQYF. CDR3 in DNA: TGCGCCAGCAGCTTCGACAGCTCCTACGAGCAGTACTTC.

This chain uses TRBV7-2 with TRBJ1-1, with D perhaps matching TRBD1 (6 bases). The germline CDR1 and CDR2 sequences are SGHTA and FQGNSA. The ends were cut back, 5 bases at V and 0 bases at J, with 25 bases in the middle. This CDR3 has 19 residues. The CDR3 bases are TGTGCCAGCAGCCATAAATATCTGACAGGAAAAATAGTGAACACTGAAGCTTTCTTT. Translation gives CASSHKYLTGKIVNTEAFF.

The genes are TRBV7-2 and TRBJ1-5, with TRBD1 matching over 7 bases. There are 19 residues in the CDR3. In germline, CDR1 is SGHTA, CDR2 FQGNSA. Losses at the gene ends were 3 bases for V and 2 bases for J; bases not matched to a gene: 16. DNA for the CDR3: TGTGCCAGCAGCTTGATACAGGGGATCGGGATGGGGGGCAATCAGCCCCAGCATTTT. Protein: CASSLIQGIGMGGNQPQHF.

This clone was recorded once. The V and J genes are TRBV6-1 and TRBJ1-1; no reliable D call. Germline assignment: CDR1 MNHNS and CDR2 SASEGT. Trimming pared 6 bases from V and 0 bases from J, leaving 8 bases between. This CDR3 spans 13 amino acids. The CDR3 DNA follows: TGTGCCAGCAGACCCACACTGAACACTGAAGCTTTCTTT. This codes for CASRPTLNTEAFF.

The chain combines TRBV28 with TRBJ2-7; 12 positions match TRBD2. Losses at the gene ends were 6 bases for V and 3 bases for J; bases not matched to a gene: 9. Germline V lookup: CDR1 MDHEN, CDR2 SYDVKM. This CDR3 contains 16 residues. The CDR3 region is CASRQTSGGRYYEQYF. Here the CDR3 DNA reads TGTGCCAGCAGGCAAACTAGCGGGGGGAGATACTACGAGCAGTACTTC.

The chain uses TRBV19 and TRBJ2-5; TRBD1 agrees at 7 bases. The CDR3 sequence is 13 residues long. CDR1 is LNHDA, CDR2 SQIVND, per germline (reference sequence). Losses at the gene ends were 6 bases for V and 2 bases for J; bases not matched to a gene: 3. CDR3 loop: CASSDRVQETQYF. Here the CDR3 DNA reads TGTGCCAGTAGCGACAGGGTTCAAGAGACCCAGTACTTC.

This chain links TRBV7-9 with TRBJ2-1, with 11 bases identical to TRBD2. The CDR3 runs 16 residues. In germline, CDR1 is SEHNR, CDR2 FQNEAQ (reference sequence). Trimming cost V 5 bases and J 8 bases; bases outside gene matches: 11. CDR3 sequence (DNA): TGTGCCAGCAGCCAGAACTTAGCGGGGGGGCTCGATGAGCAGTTCTTC. Its protein is CASSQNLAGGLDEQFF.

For the CDR3, the DNA is TGTGCCAGCCCGGGTGAGGGGGGGCGAAATACGCAGTATTTT. It yields the protein CASPGEGGRNTQYF. The J gene is TRBJ2-3, the V gene TRBV25-1; D possibly corresponds to TRBD2 (7 bases). The germline V gene encodes CDR1 MGHDK and CDR2 SYGVNS. CDR3 length: 14 amino acids. Trimming removed 8 bases from V and 7 bases from J, with 19 bases in between.

In this sample, this clone turned up once. The chain uses TRBV7-9 and TRBJ2-7, with a possible D match to TRBD1 (5 bases). CDR3 length: 13 residues. Per the germline V gene, CDR1 is SEHNR and CDR2 is FQNEAQ (reference sequence). The V end lost 1 base, the J end lost 4 bases, and 8 bases lay between the germline ends. In DNA form, the CDR3 reads TGTGCCAGCAGCTTAGAGGGGCAGTACGAGCAGTACTTC. Its translation is CASSLEGQYEQYF.

The rearrangement links TRBV7-9 to TRBJ2-2; TRBD1 agrees at 7 bases. The CDR3 runs 15 residues. Trimming at V came to 5 bases and at J to 3 bases, leaving 6 bases not matched to a gene. Germline CDR1 reads SEHNR; CDR2 reads FQNEAQ (reference sequence). The CDR3 nucleotides read TGTGCCAGCAGCCTAGGACAGGTGGACACCGGGGAGCTGTTTTTT. Translating it yields CASSLGQVDTGELFF.

The chain links TRBV5-8 to TRBJ2-1, with TRBD2 matching over 8 bases. Trimming removed 5 bases from V and 3 bases from J; junction bases left unmatched: 13. Germline assignment: CDR1 SGHTS and CDR2 YDEGEE. This CDR3 is built from 17 residues. The CDR3 loop reads CASSLMGIAGSYNEQFF. The CDR3 DNA is TGTGCCAGCAGTTTGATGGGGATAGCGGGGAGCTACAATGAGCAGTTCTTC.

The genes are TRBV10-2 and TRBJ2-5, with 7 bases fitting TRBD2. Germline V lookup: CDR1 WSHSY, CDR2 SAAADI. With V trimmed by 0 bases and J by 2 bases, 6 bases remained unmatched. This CDR3 contains 16 residues. In DNA, the CDR3 is TGCGCCAGCAGTGAGTCGTCGTGGGGGGGGCAAGAGACCCAGTACTTC. Its protein product is CASSESSWGGQETQYF.

The rearrangement uses TRBV5-1 and TRBJ2-3; 9 bases align to TRBD2. V trimming: 0 bases; J trimming: 5 bases; junction bases outside the gene matches: 7. The CDR3 loop spans 16 amino acids. Germline V lookup: CDR1 SGHRS, CDR2 YFSETQ. CDR3: CASSLVAGGRVDTQYF. CDR3 DNA sequence: TGCGCCAGCAGCTTGGTCGCGGGGGGGCGTGTAGATACGCAGTATTTT.